The 25 T cell receptor beta chains in this list originate from one sample, sequenced in a study of OX40 agonist ivuxolimab in advanced cancers. Using immunoSEQ multiplex PCR, the repertoire was profiled, and TCRdb retains in-frame clones only, with some absent. In the table there are 60,000 to 95,000 clones, 65% to 90% of which are singletons. The source material was CD4+ or CD8+ T cells sorted from blood, sampled in a trial of the OX40 agonist ivuxolimab. These receptors came from an adult with an advanced solid tumor such as melanoma, head and neck, liver or kidney cancer.

This clone was recorded only once. The chain uses TRBV6-5 and TRBJ1-5; a weak D match, TRBD1 (6 bases). V gave up 3 bases and J gave up 4 bases, with 7 bases separating them. From germline, CDR1 is MNHEY and CDR2 SVGAGI. The CDR3 has 13 amino acids. The CDR3 sequence: CASSYTGNQPQHF. CDR3 coding DNA: TGTGCCAGCAGTTATACAGGGAATCAGCCCCAGCATTTT.

J is TRBJ1-3 and V is TRBV10-3; tentative D call: TRBD1 (5 bases). Trimming left V 4 bases short and J 4 bases short, with 11 bases between. The CDR3 spans 14 residues. Per the germline V gene, CDR1 is ENHRY and CDR2 is SYGVKD. CDR3 amino acids: CAISARGSGNTIYF. As DNA, the CDR3 is TGTGCCATCAGTGCCCGGGGGTCCGGAAACACCATATATTTT.

The J gene is TRBJ2-2, the V gene TRBV10-3; D gene unclear. Germline lookup yields CDR1 ENHRY and CDR2 SYGVKD. With 2 bases removed from V and 1 base from J, the gap between germline ends came to 5 bases. The CDR3 extends over 14 amino acids. Here the CDR3 DNA reads TGTGCCATCAGTGAGAGGCAGAACACCGGGGAGCTGTTTTTT. Its translation is CAISERQNTGELFF.

The count of this clone is one. In nucleotides, the CDR3 is TGTGCCAGCAGTGAACAGGGGCAGAGCTCCTACGAGCAGTACTTC. It yields the protein CASSEQGQSSYEQYF. V usage is TRBV6-1 and J usage is TRBJ2-7; weak D call: TRBD1 (6 bases). Trimming removed 2 bases at V and 0 bases at J, with 11 bases between. From germline, CDR1 is MNHNS and CDR2 SASEGT. This CDR3 spans 15 amino acids.

The rearrangement links TRBV5-1 to TRBJ2-2, with unresolved D. The CDR3 has 18 residues. Germline V gene lookup returns CDR1 SGHRS and CDR2 YFSETQ. The germline V and J ends were trimmed by 0 bases and 0 bases, with 15 bases remaining between them. The CDR3: CASSLGSRGWTNTGELFF. DNA of the CDR3: TGCGCCAGCAGCTTGGGGTCTCGTGGGTGGACGAACACCGGGGAGCTGTTTTTT.

This clone was counted once. The V and J genes are TRBV5-5 and TRBJ1-3; perhaps TRBD1 as D (5 bases). The CDR3 consists of 14 residues. Germline-derived CDR1 and CDR2 are SGHKS and YYEKEE (reference sequence). The ends were cut back, 0 bases at V and 2 bases at J, with 6 bases in the middle. The CDR3 region is CASSLAGTGNTIYF. CDR3 coding DNA: TGTGCCAGCAGCTTGGCAGGGACTGGAAACACCATATATTTT.

V gene TRBV5-4 combines with J gene TRBJ2-5, with TRBD1 matching 7 bases. This CDR3 has 14 amino acids. The J segment lost 2 bases and the V segment lost 4 bases, leaving 5 bases of the junction unmatched. CDR1 is SGHNT and CDR2 is YYREEE in the germline V gene (reference sequence). The CDR3 coding sequence is TGTGCCAGCAGCACGGACAGGCTACAAGAGACCCAGTACTTC. It is translated as CASSTDRLQETQYF.

The genes are TRBV6-5 and TRBJ1-1, with 7 bases identical to TRBD1. There are 15 residues in the CDR3. From germline, CDR1 is MNHEY and CDR2 SVGAGI. J was trimmed by 6 bases and V by 3 bases; bases with no gene match: 10. The CDR3 loop is CASSYSRTGNAEAFF. The CDR3 bases are TGTGCCAGCAGTTATTCGAGGACAGGAAACGCTGAAGCTTTCTTT.

The chain has TRBV18 and TRBJ2-7; 9 positions match TRBD1. This CDR3 is built from 13 residues. Trimming took 6 bases from V and 6 from J; bases not matched to a gene: 6. The germline V gene has CDR1 KGHSH and CDR2 LQKENI. The CDR3, as DNA: TGTGCCAGCTCCGGGACAGGGCCTGTCGAGCAGTACTTC. Its translation: CASSGTGPVEQYF.

V is TRBV7-2 and J is TRBJ1-4; maybe TRBD1 (5 bases). Looked up from germline, CDR1 is SGHTA and CDR2 is FQGNSA. Trimming left V 0 bases short and J 4 bases short, with 12 bases between. The CDR3 length is 16 residues. The CDR3 loop reads CASSLASWTLNEKLFF. CDR3 in DNA: TGTGCCAGCAGCTTAGCGAGCTGGACACTTAATGAAAAACTGTTTTTT.

The chain joins TRBV7-2 to TRBJ1-2; 8 positions match TRBD1. Germline CDR1 is SGHTA and CDR2 is FQGNSA. This CDR3 is built from 15 residues. The ends lost 5 bases at V and 8 bases at J; junction bases unmatched: 13. The CDR3 is CASSPLSQGAQGYTF. Here the CDR3 DNA reads TGTGCCAGCAGCCCCCTCTCCCAGGGGGCGCAGGGCTACACCTTC. Together with reference TRBV7-2 and TRBJ1-2, the CDR3 gives the full variable domain: GAGVSQSPSNKVTEKGKDVELRCDPISGHTALYWYRQSLGQGLEFLIYFQGNSAPDKSGLPSDRFSAERTGGSVSTLTIQRTQQEDSAVYLCASSPLSQGAQGYTFGSGTRLTVV.

This clone was seen only once. This chain links TRBV30 with TRBJ1-4, with 7 bases aligning to TRBD1. Germline trimming cut 2 bases from V and 7 bases from J; bases unmatched to any gene: 4. The CDR3 loop spans 13 amino acids. Germline CDR1 reads GTSNPN; CDR2 reads SVGIG (reference sequence). The CDR3 protein is CAWSRGRAEKLFF. For the CDR3, the DNA is TGTGCCTGGAGTAGGGGGCGAGCTGAAAAACTGTTTTTT.

CDR3: CASGSTENTEAFF. CDR3 bases: TGTGCTAGTGGTTCTACAGAGAACACTGAAGCTTTCTTT. The V and J genes are TRBV12-5 and TRBJ1-1; no clear D gene. The length of the CDR3 is 13 residues. V lost 4 bases, J lost 1 base, and 7 bases lay in between. Germline CDR1 and CDR2: LGHNT and FRNRAP.

This chain uses TRBV5-1 with TRBJ2-3, with TRBD1 matching 9 bases. Germline CDR1 is SGHRS and CDR2 is YFSETQ. CDR3 size: 15 residues. V trimming: 0 bases; J trimming: 2 bases; junction bases outside the gene matches: 1. CDR3 sequence (DNA): TGCGCCAGCAGCTTGGGGGACAGGGTCACAGATACGCAGTATTTT. As protein: CASSLGDRVTDTQYF.

The chain combines TRBV10-3 with TRBJ1-2, with unresolved D. Germline-derived CDR1 and CDR2 are ENHRY and SYGVKD. This CDR3 has 14 amino acids. V lost 2 bases and J lost 1, with 8 bases in between. The DNA for the CDR3 is TGTGCCATCAGTGAGGTGAGGGATAACTATGGCTACACCTTC. It encodes CAISEVRDNYGYTF.

The chain combines TRBV14 with TRBJ1-2; 7 nucleotides match TRBD1. The CDR3 length is 15 residues. With V trimmed by 2 bases and J by 3 bases, 6 bases remained unmatched. Looked up from germline, CDR1 is SGHDN and CDR2 is FVKESK. DNA of the CDR3: TGTGCCAGCAGCCAAACCGGACAGGCCCACTATGGCTACACCTTC. It specifies CASSQTGQAHYGYTF.

The chain has TRBV6-5 and TRBJ1-2; D perhaps matches TRBD1 (6 bases). CDR1 is MNHEY and CDR2 is SVGAGI in the germline V gene. CDR3 length: 15 amino acids. V was trimmed by 5 bases and J by 4 bases, leaving 17 bases between them. CDR3 loop: CASSPTMDSPYGYTF. The DNA for the CDR3 is TGTGCCAGCAGTCCTACCATGGACAGCCCCTATGGCTACACCTTC.

J is TRBJ1-5 and V is TRBV4-2; 7 bases agree with TRBD1. The CDR3 spans 17 residues. Germline CDR1 and CDR2: LGHNA and YNFKEQ. V was clipped by 0 bases and J by 5 bases; unmatched bases: 10. This CDR3 reads CASSQEAGGRVDQPQHF. The CDR3 nucleotides are TGTGCCAGCAGCCAAGAGGCAGGGGGAAGAGTCGATCAGCCCCAGCATTTT.

This chain links TRBV28 with TRBJ2-7; TRBD1 matches at 8 bases. The junction had 6 bases not matched to a gene; V was cut back by 11 bases and J by 3 bases. The CDR3 is 12 residues long. The germline V gene encodes CDR1 MDHEN and CDR2 SYDVKM. CDR3: CAGSGGDYEQYF. CDR3 nucleotide sequence: TGTGCCGGTTCAGGGGGCGACTACGAGCAGTACTTC.

This rearrangement joins TRBV4-1 to TRBJ2-2; 9 bases are shared with TRBD1. V gave up 6 bases and J gave up 4 bases; unmatched junction bases: 3. Germline loops: CDR1 MGHRA, CDR2 YSYEKL. This CDR3 has 14 residues. The CDR3 DNA reads as TGCGCCAGCAGGGACAGGGGAGGCACCGGGGAGCTGTTTTTT. Protein product: CASRDRGGTGELFF.

The chain links TRBV5-4 to TRBJ2-7; the D is unclear. Between the trimmed V and J ends, which lost 1 base and 6 bases, there was a span of 14 bases. Germline V CDR1 and CDR2: SGHNT, YYREEE (reference sequence). The CDR3 has 14 residues. The CDR3 loop reads CASSLLDASPEQYF. For the CDR3, the DNA is TGTGCCAGCAGCTTGCTAGACGCGAGCCCCGAGCAGTACTTC.

The CDR3 DNA sequence: TGTGCCAGTAGTATGCGGGTGGAGAACACCGGGGAGCTGTTTTTT. Encoded protein: CASSMRVENTGELFF. The chain combines TRBV19 with TRBJ2-2; tentatively, D is TRBD2 (5 bases). CDR1 and CDR2 (germline): LNHDA, SQIVND (reference sequence). Trimming stripped 3 bases from V and 1 base from J, with 9 bases between. The CDR3 is made up of 15 amino acids.

This sequence joins TRBV23-1 and TRBJ2-3; unclear D gene. TRBV23-1 carries the ORF label, with uncertain function. V was shortened by 0 bases and J by 2 bases, with 15 bases between the two germline ends. CDR3 size: 17 residues. CDR3 bases: TGCGCCAGCAGTCAATCGTGTCCGCTCTGCTACACAGATACGCAGTATTTT. Residues: CASSQSCPLCYTDTQYF.

The V call is TRBV7-2, the J call TRBJ2-5; D is uncertain. The CDR3 has 14 amino acids. Germline assignment: CDR1 SGHTA and CDR2 FQGNSA. V lost 5 bases to trimming and J lost 2 bases, with 12 bases between them. DNA for the CDR3: TGTGCCAGCAGCCCGTACGGCGATCAAGAGACCCAGTACTTC. As protein: CASSPYGDQETQYF.

The chain is built from TRBV7-9 and TRBJ1-2, with D maybe TRBD1 (6 bases). The CDR3 runs to 16 residues. Per the germline V gene, CDR1 is SEHNR and CDR2 is FQNEAQ (reference sequence). The V end lost 5 bases, the J end lost 4 bases, and 20 bases lay between the germline ends. This CDR3 reads CASSPLLAGATYGYTF. CDR3 coding DNA: TGTGCCAGCAGCCCTCTATTGGCAGGGGCTACCTATGGCTACACCTTC.